This T cell receptor beta chain was sequenced during a study of lymphopenia after photon versus proton radiotherapy. Study-wide findings and caveats: After the lymphocyte nadir, photon-treated repertoires showed oligoclonal expansion, especially of CD8+ Temra cells.

This CDR3 region has 14 residues. The germline V and J ends were trimmed by 5 bases and 0 bases, with 11 bases remaining between them. Germline V gene data show CDR1 as SGHAT and CDR2 as FQNNGV. The method was immunoSEQ multiplex PCR; TCRdb's version includes in-frame clones alone and lacks a portion of them. The sample contains about 26,000 clones, more than 80% of which appear only once. With respect to this clone: Its cognate antigen is unknown.

The clonotype comes from a man aged 25-40 years with gastric cancer. The material was peripheral blood, obtained from a patient treated with photon-based radiotherapy. The rearrangement joins TRBV11-2 to TRBJ2-7; tentative D call: TRBD1 (6 bases). CDR3 DNA sequence: TGTGCCAGCAGCGGTAGGGACACCTCCTACGAGCAGTACTTC. This codes for CASSGRDTSYEQYF.